This T cell receptor beta chain was captured in a study of T cell clonality in common variable immunodeficiency. The CDR3 is made up of 15 amino acids. V dropped 3 bases and J dropped 3 bases, with 16 bases sitting between them. Germline CDR1 reads SGHRS; CDR2 reads YFSETQ. TCRdb's copy holds only in-frame clones and misses some; the assay was immunoSEQ multiplex PCR. Singletons are absent from the sample, which has 40,000 to 55,000 clones. This clone was counted at least ten times. The DNA ends 3 residues before the CDR3 does, and the rest of the CDR3 is filled in from the germline J gene. The sequence was collected from a person aged 18 to 75 in good health. The chain joins TRBV5-1 to TRBJ2-7; D not certain. Source material: peripheral blood mononuclear cells. Partial CDR3 DNA: TGCGCCAGCAGCTCAACGCCCTCCCAGCGCTACGAG. It codes for CASSSTPSQRYE. The whole CDR3 region reads CASSSTPSQRYEQYF.